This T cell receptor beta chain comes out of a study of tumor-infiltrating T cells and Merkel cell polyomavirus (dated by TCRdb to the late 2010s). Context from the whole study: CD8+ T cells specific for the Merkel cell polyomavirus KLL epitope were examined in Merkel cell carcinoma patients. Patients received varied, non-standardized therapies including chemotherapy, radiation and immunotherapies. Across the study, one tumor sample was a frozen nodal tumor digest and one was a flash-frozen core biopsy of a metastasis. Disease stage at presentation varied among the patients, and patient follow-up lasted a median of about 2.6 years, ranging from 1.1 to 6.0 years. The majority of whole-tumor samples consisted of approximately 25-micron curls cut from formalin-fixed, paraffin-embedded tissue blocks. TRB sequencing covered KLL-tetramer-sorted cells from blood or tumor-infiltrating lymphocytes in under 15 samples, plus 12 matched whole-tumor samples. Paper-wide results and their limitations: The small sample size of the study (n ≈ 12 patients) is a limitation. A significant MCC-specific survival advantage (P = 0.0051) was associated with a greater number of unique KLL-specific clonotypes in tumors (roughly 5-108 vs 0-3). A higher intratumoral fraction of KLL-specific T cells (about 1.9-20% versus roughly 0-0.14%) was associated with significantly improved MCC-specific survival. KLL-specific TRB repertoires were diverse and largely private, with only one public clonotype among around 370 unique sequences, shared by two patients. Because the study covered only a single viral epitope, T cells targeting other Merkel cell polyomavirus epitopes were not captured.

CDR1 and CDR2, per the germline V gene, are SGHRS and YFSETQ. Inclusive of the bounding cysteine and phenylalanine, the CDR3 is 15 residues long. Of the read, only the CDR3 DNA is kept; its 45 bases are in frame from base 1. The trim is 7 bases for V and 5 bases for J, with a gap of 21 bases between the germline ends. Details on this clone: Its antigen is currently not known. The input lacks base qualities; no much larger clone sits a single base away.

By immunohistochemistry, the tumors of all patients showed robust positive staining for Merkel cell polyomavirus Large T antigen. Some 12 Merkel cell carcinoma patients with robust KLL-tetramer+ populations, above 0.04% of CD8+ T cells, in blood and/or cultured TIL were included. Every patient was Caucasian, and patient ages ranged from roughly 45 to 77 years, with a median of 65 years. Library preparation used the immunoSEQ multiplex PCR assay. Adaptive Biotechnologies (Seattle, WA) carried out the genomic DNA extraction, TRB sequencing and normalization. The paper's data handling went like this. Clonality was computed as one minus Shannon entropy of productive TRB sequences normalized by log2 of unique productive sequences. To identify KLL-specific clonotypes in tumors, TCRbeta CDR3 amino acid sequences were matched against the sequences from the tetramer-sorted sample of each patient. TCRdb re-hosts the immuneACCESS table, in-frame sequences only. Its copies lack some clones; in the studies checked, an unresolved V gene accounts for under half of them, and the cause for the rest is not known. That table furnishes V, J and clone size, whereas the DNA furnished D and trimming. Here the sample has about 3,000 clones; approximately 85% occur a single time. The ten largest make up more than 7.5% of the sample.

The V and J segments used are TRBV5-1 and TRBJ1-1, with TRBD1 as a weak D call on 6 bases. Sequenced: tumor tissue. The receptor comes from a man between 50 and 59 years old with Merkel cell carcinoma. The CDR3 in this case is CASSLYQGFSTEAFF. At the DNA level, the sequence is TGCGCCAGCTCGCTTTATCAGGGGTTTAGTACTGAAGCTTTCTTT.